The 29 T cell receptor beta chains below were found in one sample sequenced in a study of tumor-infiltrating lymphocytes in glioblastoma multiforme. Multiple V-beta primers and a C-beta primer amplified TCRB from RNA. MiXCR, run by TCRdb on the multiplex PCR reads, gives a single entry per CDR3 protein. The sample shows about 19,000 distinct CDR3 sequences, 55% to 75% of them seen only once. The sample comprised peripheral blood. The receptors were sampled from a male donor with glioblastoma.

Concerning this clonotype itself: One end of the junction varies from germline; a read error may be responsible. V and J are TRBV11-2 and TRBJ1-1; D is possibly TRBD1 (5 bases). This CDR3 is 14 amino acids long. Germline values: CDR1 SGHAT, CDR2 FQNNGV. The CDR3: CANSLWTLNTEAFF. Written as DNA, the CDR3 is TGTGCCAACAGCCTCTGGACACTGAACACTGAAGCCTTCTTT.

This clonotype was detected many times. V is TRBV10-3 and J is TRBJ1-3; the D gene is possibly TRBD1 (5 bases). Trimming stripped 5 bases from V and 2 bases from J, with 16 bases between. Germline-derived CDR1 and CDR2 are ENHRY and SYGVKD. The CDR3 length is 16 residues. Here the CDR3 DNA reads TGTGCCATCAGTACCGGGACTCCTGCTGCTGGAAACACCATATATTTT. Residues: CAISTGTPAAGNTIYF.

The rearrangement uses TRBV4-1 and TRBJ1-2; no reliable D call. V was shortened by 0 bases and J by 4 bases, with 12 bases between the two germline ends. Germline values: CDR1 MGHRA, CDR2 YSYEKL. The CDR3 consists of 15 residues. Here the CDR3 DNA reads TGCGCCAGCAGCCAAGACCTCGCAGGCGCCTATGGCTACACCTTC. This codes for CASSQDLAGAYGYTF.

The V call is TRBV12-3 or TRBV12-4, the J call TRBJ2-7; D perhaps matches TRBD1 (5 bases). Trimming removed 3 bases from V and 4 bases from J, with 7 bases in between. CDR3 length: 12 amino acids. CDR3 loop: CASSLGQYEQYF. Here the CDR3 DNA reads TGTGCCAGCAGTTTGGGGCAGTACGAGCAGTACTTC.

V and J are TRBV12-3 or TRBV12-4 and TRBJ2-1; TRBD2 aligns across 13 bases. The CDR3 length is 16 residues. Unmatched junction bases numbered 8, after V lost 5 bases and J lost 7 bases. Here the CDR3 DNA reads TGTGCCAGCAGTCCAGAACTAGCGGGAGGGGGGAATGAGCAGTTCTTC. Encoded protein: CASSPELAGGGNEQFF.

As concerns this clonotype: The junction shows a germline mismatch at one end, possibly a read error. The chain recombines TRBV11-1 with TRBJ2-7; TRBD1 might be the D (6 bases). In germline, CDR1 is SGHAT, CDR2 FQDESV (reference sequence). The CDR3 sequence is 13 residues long. In DNA form, the CDR3 reads TGTGCCAGCAGGCGTACAGGGAATGACGAGCAATACTTC. As protein: CASRRTGNDEQYF.

This clonotype occurred many times. The rearrangement joins TRBV28 to TRBJ2-5, with TRBD1 matching over 9 bases. V lost 5 bases and J lost 2; bases outside the gene matches: 6. The germline CDR1 and CDR2 sequences are MDHEN and SYDVKM. There are 15 residues in the CDR3. The CDR3 DNA follows: TGTGCCAGCAGTCTCACCGGGACAGGGCAAGAGACCCAGTACTTC. The encoded protein is CASSLTGTGQETQYF.

Regarding this clonotype: An end of the junction does not agree with germline; a read error may underlie this. The chain links TRBV11-2 to TRBJ2-3, with D unclear. The J call is uncertain, as TRBJ1-5 better fits the DNA end. The CDR3 loop spans 16 amino acids. Germline V CDR1 and CDR2: SGHAT, FQNNGV. CDR3 protein: CTSTPRVAGGSDTQHF. CDR3 in DNA: TGTACCAGCACCCCTAGGGTAGCTGGAGGTTCAGATACGCAGCATTTT.

For this clonotype: A read error may account for a junction end that differs from germline. V is TRBV29-1 and J is TRBJ1-1; D is undetermined. Germline CDR1 is SQVTM and CDR2 is ANQGSEA. This CDR3 has 13 amino acids. The CDR3 DNA reads TGCAGCGTTGAACATTCCAGCAACATTGAAGCTTTCTTT. This translates into CSVEHSSNIEAFF.

By frequency in the sample, this clonotype is large (0.1 to 1%). The chain combines TRBV11-2 with TRBJ2-3; the match to TRBD2 covers 9 bases. J was trimmed by 4 bases and V by 5 bases; bases with no gene match: 7. The CDR3 totals 15 residues. Germline-derived CDR1 and CDR2 are SGHAT and FQNNGV. The DNA of the CDR3 is TGTGCCAGCAGCGTTAGCGGGAGCCTCCCAGATACGCAGTATTTT. It translates to CASSVSGSLPDTQYF.

The chain uses TRBV12-3 or TRBV12-4 and TRBJ1-5; TRBD1 is a possible D gene (5 bases). The V end was cut by 5 bases, the J end by 6 bases, with 11 bases between. CDR3 size: 13 residues. The CDR3 spells CASSLGHIQPQHF. The CDR3 bases are TGTGCCAGCAGTCTCGGACACATTCAGCCCCAGCATTTT.

This clonotype was recorded a few times. The chain recombines TRBV11-2 with TRBJ2-3; possible D gene TRBD1, 5 bases. CDR3 length: 16 residues. Between the trimmed V and J ends, which lost 8 bases and 4 bases, there was a span of 22 bases. Germline V gene lookup returns CDR1 SGHAT and CDR2 FQNNGV. CDR3 nucleotides: TGTGCCAGCTACTTCCCTGACAGTACGAGCTCAGATACGCAGTATTTT. This encodes CASYFPDSTSSDTQYF.

Concerning this clonotype: The junction and the germline gene differ at one end; a read error may be behind it. The chain is built from TRBV11-2 and TRBJ1-1; D not resolved. The CDR3 is 14 amino acids. CDR1 SGHAT and CDR2 FQNNGV come from the germline V gene. The CDR3 is CASSLSVMITGAFF. The CDR3 nucleotides are TGTGCCAGCAGCTTATCGGTAATGATCACTGGAGCTTTCTTT.

About this clonotype: A much larger clone differs from this one at a single base, so this may be a read error. The V call is TRBV28, the J call TRBJ1-2; 7 bases map to TRBD1. The CDR3 totals 15 residues. Germline V CDR1 and CDR2: MDHEN, SYDVKM. The V and J ends lost 2 bases and 8 bases, in that order; junction bases with no gene match: 11. CDR3 sequence reads: CASSLGGATGIGYTF. The DNA of the CDR3 is TGTGCCAGCAGTTTAGGGGGCGCGACAGGGATCGGCTACACCTTC.

A remark on this clonotype: The junction differs from germline at one of its ends, possibly a read error. Written as DNA, the CDR3 is TGTGCCAGCAGTTACGTGGCGGGAGCAGGTGAGCTGCTCTTC. This sequence encodes CASSYVAGAGELLF. The chain links TRBV6-2 or TRBV6-3 to TRBJ2-1; 7 bases agree with TRBD2. The CDR3 has 14 residues. Germline V gene sequence: CDR1 MNHEY, CDR2 SVGEGT.

This clonotype was found many times. The V gene is TRBV29-1, the J gene TRBJ2-2, with D hard to call. The germline CDR1 and CDR2 sequences are SQVTM and ANQGSEA. This CDR3 region has 12 residues. Between the trimmed V and J ends, which lost 7 bases and 2 bases, there was a span of 8 bases. The CDR3 DNA is TGCAGCGCTAGGGAAAACACCGGGGAGCTGTTTTTT. Protein sequence: CSARENTGELFF.

As for this clonotype: Possible read error: a much larger clone is one base away. The rearrangement links TRBV29-1 to TRBJ1-1; D possibly corresponds to TRBD1 (6 bases). The CDR3 extends over 12 amino acids. Germline CDR1 and CDR2: SQVTM and ANQGSEA. CDR3 region: CSAGGQNIEAFF. The CDR3 DNA is TGCAGCGCTGGGGGGCAGAACATTGAAGCTTTCTTT.

This clonotype has at least ten counts. The CDR3 DNA sequence: TGTGCCAGCAGCCTCTTCACAGATACGCAGTATTTT. This sequence encodes CASSLFTDTQYF. The gene calls are TRBV6-1 and TRBJ2-3; D not certain. The CDR3 loop spans 12 amino acids. Germline V CDR1 and CDR2: MNHNS, SASEGT. V gave up 6 bases and J gave up 2 bases, with 6 bases separating them.

Comments on this clonotype: One base away lies a much larger clone, so this may be a sequencing read error. The chain combines TRBV11-2 with TRBJ2-7, with TRBD1 matching over 9 bases. CDR3 length: 14 amino acids. Looked up from germline, CDR1 is SGHAT and CDR2 is FQNNGV. The V segment lost 5 bases and the J segment 3 bases; nucleotides outside the gene matches: 5. As DNA, the CDR3 is TGTGCCAGCAGCGTGACAGGGGGACACTACGAGCAGTACTTC. It codes for CASSVTGGHYEQYF.

For this clonotype: An end of the junction does not agree with germline; a read error may underlie this. V is TRBV20-1 and J is TRBJ2-5; 8 positions match TRBD2. CDR1 DFQATT and CDR2 SNEGSKA come from the germline V gene (reference sequence). This CDR3 is 18 amino acids long. CDR3 residues: CSAGDSRPERAGGETQYF. CDR3 nucleotides: TGCAGTGCTGGAGATTCGAGGCCCGAAAGGGCGGGGGGAGAGACCCAGTACTTC.

As regards this clonotype: Germline and junction disagree at one end, which may indicate a read error. V and J are TRBV29-1 and TRBJ2-7, with D perhaps being TRBD1 or TRBD2 (5 bases each). This CDR3 has 12 amino acids. Germline CDR1 SQVTM, CDR2 ANQGSEA. CDR3 nucleotides: TGCAGCCCCACCGGGGCGGTGGACGAGCATTACTTC. This encodes CSPTGAVDEHYF.

Details on this clonotype: The junction shows a germline mismatch at one end, possibly a read error. The V call is TRBV20-1, the J call TRBJ2-3; possible D gene TRBD2, 5 bases. Germline V gene lookup returns CDR1 DFQATT and CDR2 SNEGSKA (reference sequence). The CDR3 has 13 residues. DNA of the CDR3: TGCAATGCTAGAGCCCCTAGCACAGATATGCAGTATTTT. Translation: CNARAPSTDMQYF.

Only one count was recorded for this clonotype. Mismatch with germline at one junction end may stem from a read error. The chain employs TRBV11-2 and TRBJ2-1; either TRBD1 or TRBD2 may fit D (6 bases each). The germline V gene has CDR1 SGHAT and CDR2 FQNNGV. This CDR3 comprises 15 residues. The DNA for the CDR3 is TGTGCCAGCAGGAATATTAGGGGGGTCTACAAAGAGCAGTTCTTC. It codes for CASRNIRGVYKEQFF.

This rearrangement joins TRBV29-1 to TRBJ2-5, with 8 nucleotides matching TRBD1. V was pared by 7 bases and J by 9 bases, with 10 bases of the junction left unmatched. The CDR3 spans 12 residues. Germline lookup yields CDR1 SQVTM and CDR2 ANQGSEA. The CDR3 sequence is CSGQGIGVAQYF. In nucleotides, the CDR3 is TGCAGCGGACAGGGGATTGGGGTGGCCCAGTACTTC.

This clonotype was seen once. Likely a read error: the CDR3 ends without its conserved phenylalanine or tryptophan. V and J are TRBV10-2 and TRBJ1-5; weak D call: TRBD1 (6 bases). Germline V gives CDR1 WSHSY, CDR2 SAAADI. The CDR3 length is 14 residues. CDR3 in amino acids: CASRGAGRNQPQHL. DNA for the CDR3: TGCGCCAGTAGGGGGGCAGGGCGCAATCAGCCACAGCATTTG.

The chain links TRBV4-1 to TRBJ2-1; 8 nucleotides agree with TRBD2. CDR3 size: 15 residues. The germline gives CDR1 MGHRA, CDR2 YSYEKL. V gave up 2 bases and J gave up 4 bases; unmatched junction bases: 4. The CDR3 here is CASSQTSGDYNEQFF. CDR3 in DNA: TGCGCCAGCAGCCAAACTAGCGGAGATTACAATGAGCAGTTCTTC.

Of note for this clonotype: At one end, the junction sequence differs from germline, possibly due to a read error. The V and J genes are TRBV7-9 and TRBJ2-2, with D possibly being TRBD2 (5 bases). CDR1 and CDR2 from the germline V gene are SEHNR and FQNEAQ (reference sequence). The CDR3 consists of 15 residues. The CDR3 spells CASSPTTPNTGELFF. In DNA, the CDR3 is TGTGCCAGCAGCCCTACTACCCCGAACACCGGGGAACTGTTTTTT.

This clonotype was seen only once. The chain carries TRBV20-1 and TRBJ2-1, with 9 positions matching TRBD2. Looked up from germline, CDR1 is DFQATT and CDR2 is SNEGSKA (reference sequence). The CDR3 totals 16 residues. The J segment lost 5 bases and the V segment lost 7 bases, leaving 15 bases of the junction unmatched. The CDR3 region has the DNA TGCAGTGTGATACGGACTAGCGCACTTTACCACAATGAGCAGTTCTTC. Protein sequence: CSVIRTSALYHNEQFF.

The chain recombines TRBV20-1 with TRBJ2-7; 11 bases map to TRBD2. J lost 7 bases, V lost 0 bases, and 5 bases had no gene match. Germline V CDR1 and CDR2: DFQATT, SNEGSKA (reference sequence). The CDR3 loop spans 14 amino acids. CDR3 protein: CSARELAGVGEQYF. In nucleotides, the CDR3 is TGCAGTGCTAGAGAACTAGCGGGGGTGGGTGAGCAGTACTTC.